This T cell receptor beta chain is drawn from a study of blood T cells in healthy people across ages. The CDR3 extends over 16 amino acids. Germline CDR1 SGHRS, CDR2 YFSETQ. Trimming left V 1 base short and J 11 bases short, with 23 bases between. A J-beta primer mix and a sample-barcoded 5' primer were used in a second PCR of roughly 6 to 12 cycles. TCRdb re-called the 5' RACE reads through MiXCR, storing one row per CDR3 protein. The table shows over 1,300,000 distinct CDR3 sequences, with approximately 63% occurring only once. The sequence was collected from a man between 18 and 35 years old in good health. Sequenced sample: blood. The chain carries TRBV5-1 and TRBJ2-3, with D perhaps given as TRBD1 or TRBD2 (5 bases each). The CDR3 bases are TGCGCCAGCAGCTTGCGGCCAGGGAGCTCCTACAATGAGCAGTATTTT. As protein: CASSLRPGSSYNEQYF.